A selection of T cell receptor beta chains follows, all from one sample in a study of T-cell memory formation after mild COVID-19. TCRdb processed the 5' RACE reads anew with MiXCR; each CDR3 protein has one entry. The sample contains under 35,000 distinct CDR3 sequences, roughly 7.4% of which appear only once. The sequencing input was PBMCs or a T cell subset sorted from them (not recorded which). The receptors originated from an adult woman who had mild COVID-19 (a few samples of this study predate the infection). Cell type and time point are not known. CDR3s leave out the opening cysteine and the closing phenylalanine or tryptophan. Each record gives: V gene, J gene, CDR3 protein.

v_gene: TRBV13; j_gene: TRBJ2-3; CDR3aa: ASSLRFGLRQGRFADTQY
v_gene: TRBV4-3; j_gene: TRBJ2-6; CDR3aa: ASSQDPAAGANVLT
v_gene: TRBV10-3; j_gene: TRBJ2-5; CDR3aa: AITTSPQETQY
v_gene: TRBV12-3/TRBV12-4; j_gene: TRBJ1-2; CDR3aa: ASSLRQGSYHGYT
v_gene: TRBV7-2; j_gene: TRBJ1-5; CDR3aa: ASSSGHSQPQH
v_gene: TRBV29-1; j_gene: TRBJ2-7; CDR3aa: SAGTDSYEQY
v_gene: TRBV7-9; j_gene: TRBJ2-1; CDR3aa: ASSPVMGGDNEQF
v_gene: TRBV6-5; j_gene: TRBJ2-5; CDR3aa: ASSQQQGQETQY
v_gene: TRBV20-1; j_gene: TRBJ2-6; CDR3aa: SAPIPYSGANVLT
v_gene: TRBV9; j_gene: TRBJ1-3; CDR3aa: ASSGGQGSGNTIY
v_gene: TRBV9; j_gene: TRBJ2-3; CDR3aa: ASSVGSPGLAGDTQY
v_gene: TRBV2; j_gene: TRBJ2-7; CDR3aa: ASYGSFKGEQY
v_gene: TRBV29-1; j_gene: TRBJ2-3; CDR3aa: SVIAGGAADTQY
v_gene: TRBV9; j_gene: TRBJ2-2; CDR3aa: ASSTRPTGELF
v_gene: TRBV7-2; j_gene: TRBJ2-2; CDR3aa: ASSLGSRGHTGELF
v_gene: TRBV5-1; j_gene: TRBJ2-3; CDR3aa: ASSLGRATDTQY
v_gene: TRBV7-2; j_gene: TRBJ1-5; CDR3aa: ASSLGPGRQPQH
v_gene: TRBV20-1; j_gene: TRBJ1-6; CDR3aa: SARTGSSPLH
v_gene: TRBV2; j_gene: TRBJ2-3; CDR3aa: ASSEGNSGLRY
v_gene: TRBV23-1; j_gene: TRBJ1-2; CDR3aa: ASRSGYT
v_gene: TRBV12-3/TRBV12-4; j_gene: TRBJ2-3; CDR3aa: ASHTLGPRNTQY
v_gene: TRBV4-1; j_gene: TRBJ1-5; CDR3aa: ASSLGSSQPQH
v_gene: TRBV21-1; j_gene: TRBJ2-3; CDR3aa: ASSNYRGGRDTQY
v_gene: TRBV20-1; j_gene: TRBJ1-1; CDR3aa: SARDRQALNTEAF
v_gene: TRBV7-6; j_gene: TRBJ1-5; CDR3aa: ASSGQEYEPQH
v_gene: TRBV20-1; j_gene: TRBJ1-2; CDR3aa: SARATGGEGNYGYT
v_gene: TRBV2; j_gene: TRBJ2-5; CDR3aa: ASSGSETQY
v_gene: TRBV19; j_gene: TRBJ1-1; CDR3aa: ASSIWGKLIQDEAF
v_gene: TRBV20-1; j_gene: TRBJ1-2; CDR3aa: SARVPGNGYT
v_gene: TRBV20-1; j_gene: TRBJ2-4; CDR3aa: SASVLRAKNIQY
v_gene: TRBV3-1; j_gene: TRBJ2-7; CDR3aa: ASSLWTSGREEQY
v_gene: TRBV11-2; j_gene: TRBJ2-2; CDR3aa: ASSLRQNTGELF
v_gene: TRBV18; j_gene: TRBJ2-5; CDR3aa: ASSPPDRRETQY
v_gene: TRBV5-5; j_gene: TRBJ2-5; CDR3aa: ASDPGRSLGTQY
v_gene: TRBV6-2/TRBV6-3; j_gene: TRBJ2-5; CDR3aa: ASSQGISGGQQETQY
v_gene: TRBV10-3; j_gene: TRBJ2-7; CDR3aa: ATRLAGPYEQY
v_gene: TRBV11-3; j_gene: TRBJ1-1; CDR3aa: ASSPRTVNTEAF
v_gene: TRBV9; j_gene: TRBJ2-3; CDR3aa: ASSVAAGYVTDTQY
v_gene: TRBV6-2/TRBV6-3; j_gene: TRBJ1-4; CDR3aa: ASSYEGRLATNEKLF
v_gene: TRBV20-1; j_gene: TRBJ1-2; CDR3aa: SARVPTGYGYT
v_gene: TRBV3-1; j_gene: TRBJ2-7; CDR3aa: ASSRGLAAYEQY
v_gene: TRBV7-9; j_gene: TRBJ2-1; CDR3aa: ASSPWREGRYNEQF
v_gene: TRBV19; j_gene: TRBJ2-1; CDR3aa: ASSGGGDYNEQF
v_gene: TRBV5-5; j_gene: TRBJ2-6; CDR3aa: ASSLDREGIGANVLT
v_gene: TRBV27; j_gene: TRBJ2-1; CDR3aa: ASSFFGLAPYNEQF
v_gene: TRBV7-8; j_gene: TRBJ1-5; CDR3aa: ASSYGRDRGQPQH
v_gene: TRBV3-1; j_gene: TRBJ2-2; CDR3aa: ASSQRGQNTGELF
v_gene: TRBV7-3; j_gene: TRBJ1-1; CDR3aa: ASSLRGQGTEAF
v_gene: TRBV7-6; j_gene: TRBJ2-5; CDR3aa: ASSPYRGSQETQY
v_gene: TRBV19; j_gene: TRBJ2-2; CDR3aa: ASRFKAGWNTGELF
v_gene: TRBV30; j_gene: TRBJ2-3; CDR3aa: AWTQRSTDTQY
v_gene: TRBV20-1; j_gene: TRBJ1-1; CDR3aa: SASRQGAQAF
v_gene: TRBV7-8; j_gene: TRBJ2-3; CDR3aa: ASSPQPPYPDTQY